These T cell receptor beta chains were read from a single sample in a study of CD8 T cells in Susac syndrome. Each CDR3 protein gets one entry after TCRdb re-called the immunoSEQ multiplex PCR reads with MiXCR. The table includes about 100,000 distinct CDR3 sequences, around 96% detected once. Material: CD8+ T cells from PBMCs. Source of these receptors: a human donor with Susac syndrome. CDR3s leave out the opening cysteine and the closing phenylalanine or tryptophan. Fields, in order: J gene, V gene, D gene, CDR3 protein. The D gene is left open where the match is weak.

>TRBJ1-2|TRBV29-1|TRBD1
SARETPGQGAVGYT
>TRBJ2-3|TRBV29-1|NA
SVESSGVDTQY
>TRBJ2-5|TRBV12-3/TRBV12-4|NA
ASSLHQGKETQY
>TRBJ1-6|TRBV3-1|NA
ASSLGMSNSPLH
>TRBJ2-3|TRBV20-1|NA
SAFLDRSSTDTQY
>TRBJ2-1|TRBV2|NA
ASSAGDYNEQF
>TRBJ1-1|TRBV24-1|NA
ATRSRDGEEAF
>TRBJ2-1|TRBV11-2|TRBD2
ASSLGGFNEQF
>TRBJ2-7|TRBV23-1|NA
ASSPGCAGR
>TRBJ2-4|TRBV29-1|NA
SVEDRAGIVQY
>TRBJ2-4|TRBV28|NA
ASSSVGLGVNIQY
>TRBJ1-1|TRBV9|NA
ASSVVSGLDTEAF
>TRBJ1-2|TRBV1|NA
TSGKGAGYT
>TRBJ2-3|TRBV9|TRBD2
ASSSSGAGDTQY
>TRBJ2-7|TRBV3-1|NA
ATRGAYEQY
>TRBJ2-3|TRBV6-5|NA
ASSYSRPTWDTQY
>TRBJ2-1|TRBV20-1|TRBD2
SALGTSGGEWNEQF
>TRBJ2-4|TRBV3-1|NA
ASSQRGGFGKNIQY
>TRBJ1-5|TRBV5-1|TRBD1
ASSAGQGGTPQH
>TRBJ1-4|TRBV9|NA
ASSAGRSTSEKLF
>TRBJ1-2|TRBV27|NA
ASSSTTAYGYT
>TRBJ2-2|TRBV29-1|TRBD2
SVEAGGGELF
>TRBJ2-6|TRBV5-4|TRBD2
ASSPAGGGPAGANVLT